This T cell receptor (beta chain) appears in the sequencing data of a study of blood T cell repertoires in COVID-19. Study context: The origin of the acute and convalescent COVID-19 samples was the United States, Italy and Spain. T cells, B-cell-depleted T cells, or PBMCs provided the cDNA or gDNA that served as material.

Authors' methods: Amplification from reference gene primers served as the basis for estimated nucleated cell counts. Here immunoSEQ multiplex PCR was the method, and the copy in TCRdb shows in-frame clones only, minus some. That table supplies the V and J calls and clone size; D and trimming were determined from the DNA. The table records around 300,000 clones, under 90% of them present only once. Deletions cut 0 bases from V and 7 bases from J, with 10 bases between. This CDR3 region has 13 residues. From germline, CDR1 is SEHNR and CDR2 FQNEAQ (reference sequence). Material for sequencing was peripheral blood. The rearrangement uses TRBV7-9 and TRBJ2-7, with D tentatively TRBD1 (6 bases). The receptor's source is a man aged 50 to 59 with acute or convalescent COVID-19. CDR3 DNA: TGTGCCAGCAGCTTAGCGGGGGCTTGGGAGCAGTACTTC. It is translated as CASSLAGAWEQYF.